This T cell receptor beta chain was recovered during a study of regulatory T cells in long-lasting Graves disease. This clonotype was counted ten times or more. Antigen specificity is unknown. Findings and caveats of the study: TCR diversity in persistent Graves' patients was below that of newly diagnosed ones.

Time point meaning: newly diagnosed GD, antithyroid drugs for less than 3 months. RNA from PBMCs was the source of the TCR library. Library construction for TCR beta used iRepertoire HTBI primers and Arm-PCR of CDR3 regions. TCRdb processed the multiplex PCR reads anew with MiXCR; each CDR3 protein has one entry. The table records under 450,000 distinct CDR3 sequences, roughly 15% of them present only once. The same data also went into a second study, on T cells in Graves' hyperthyroidism and ophthalmopathy. That source adds: Researchers defined stable Graves' hyperthyroidism as no ophthalmopathy progression within 18 months. In patients aged 18 to 65, hyperthyroidism was newly diagnosed, with duration under 2 months.

The TCR was taken from a woman aged 18-35 years with Graves disease. Material: peripheral blood mononuclear cells (PBMCs), obtained at new diagnosis, from a patient treated with antithyroid drugs.

The CDR3 loop is CASSQGGQWQETQYF. The CDR3 bases are TGCGCCAGCAGCCAAGGAGGACAGTGGCAAGAGACCCAGTACTTC. The V call is TRBV4-1, the J call TRBJ2-5, with D maybe TRBD1 (6 bases). The CDR3 contains 15 residues. Germline V gene sequence: CDR1 MGHRA, CDR2 YSYEKL. V lost 1 base and J lost 2, with 11 bases in between.